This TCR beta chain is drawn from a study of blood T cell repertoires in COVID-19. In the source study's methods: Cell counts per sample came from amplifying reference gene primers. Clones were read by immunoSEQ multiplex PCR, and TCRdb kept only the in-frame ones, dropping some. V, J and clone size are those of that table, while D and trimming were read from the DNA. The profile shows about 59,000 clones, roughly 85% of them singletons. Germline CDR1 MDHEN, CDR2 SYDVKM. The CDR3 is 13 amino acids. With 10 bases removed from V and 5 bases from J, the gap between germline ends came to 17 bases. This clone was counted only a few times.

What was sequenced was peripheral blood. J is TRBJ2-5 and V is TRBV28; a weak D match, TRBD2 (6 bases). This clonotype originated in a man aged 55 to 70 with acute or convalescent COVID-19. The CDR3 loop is CAIRGAGTETQYF. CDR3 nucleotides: TGTGCCATCCGAGGCGCGGGAACGGAGACCCAGTACTTC. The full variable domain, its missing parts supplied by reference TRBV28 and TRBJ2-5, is DVKVTQSSRYLVKRTGEKVFLECVQDMDHENMFWYRQDPGLGLRLIYFSYDVKMKEKGDIPEGYSVSREKKERFSLILESASTNQTSMYLCAIRGAGTETQYFGPGTRLLVL.